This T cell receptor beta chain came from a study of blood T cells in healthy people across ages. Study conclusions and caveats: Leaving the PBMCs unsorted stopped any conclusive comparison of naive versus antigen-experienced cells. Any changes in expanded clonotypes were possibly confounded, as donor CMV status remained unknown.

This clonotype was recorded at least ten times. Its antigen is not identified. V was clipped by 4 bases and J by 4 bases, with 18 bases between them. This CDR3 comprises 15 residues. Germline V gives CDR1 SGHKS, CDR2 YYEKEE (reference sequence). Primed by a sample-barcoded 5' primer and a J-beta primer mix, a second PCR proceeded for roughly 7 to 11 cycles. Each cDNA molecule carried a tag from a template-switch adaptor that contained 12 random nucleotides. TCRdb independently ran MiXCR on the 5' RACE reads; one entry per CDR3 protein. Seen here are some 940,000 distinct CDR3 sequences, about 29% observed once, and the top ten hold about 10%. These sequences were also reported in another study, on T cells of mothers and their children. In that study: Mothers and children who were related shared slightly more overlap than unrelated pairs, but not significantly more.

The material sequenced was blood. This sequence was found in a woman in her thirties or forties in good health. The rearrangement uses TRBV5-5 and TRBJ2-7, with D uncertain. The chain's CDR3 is CASSPVVRSRYEQYF. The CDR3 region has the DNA TGTGCCAGCAGCCCGGTAGTGAGATCTCGGTACGAGCAGTACTTC.